This is a list of T cell receptor beta chains from one sample in a study of T-cell reconstitution after alpha-beta-depleted transplantation in children. MiXCR, run by TCRdb on the PCR reads, gives a single entry per CDR3 protein. The sample shows about 230,000 distinct CDR3 sequences, over 9.5% of them seen only once. Sequencing used PBMCs from the stem cell graft donor, obtained from the stem cell graft. The receptors derive from a human donor who donated a stem cell graft to a child with SCID. Each CDR3 is given with its conserved first and last residue.

j_call	cdr3_length	v_call	cdr3_aa
TRBJ1-4	13	TRBV2	CASSEDGGEKLFF
TRBJ1-2	13	TRBV20-1	CSARTGASYGYTF
TRBJ2-1	18	TRBV5-5	CASSLVTSGGLIYNEQFF
TRBJ1-1	15	TRBV5-1	CASSYRGPKNTEAFF
TRBJ1-5	14	TRBV6-5	CASSYGGANQPQHF
TRBJ2-3	16	TRBV5-1	CASSLLAGGTTDTQYF
TRBJ2-5	13	TRBV13	CASSSGQQETQYF
TRBJ1-1	13	TRBV5-6	CASSGGPGPRAFF
TRBJ2-5	13	TRBV5-6	CASSLPARETQYF
TRBJ1-5	14	TRBV10-3	CATSSDGAFQPQHF
TRBJ1-5	12	TRBV3-1	CASSQVGQPQHF
TRBJ1-3	15	TRBV2	CASTTGSRSGNTIYF
TRBJ1-1	14	TRBV5-1	CASSLRPYGTEAFF
TRBJ1-1	13	TRBV5-1	CASTGTVNTEAFF
TRBJ1-5	15	TRBV12-3/TRBV12-4	CASSLIRDLEQPQHF
TRBJ2-4	16	TRBV3-1	CASSPQGPVAKNIQYF
TRBJ2-2	13	TRBV7-2	CASSLAGIGELFF
TRBJ2-7	14	TRBV20-1	CSARDTGFFYEQYF
TRBJ1-1	14	TRBV20-1	CSARPFNGDTEAFF
TRBJ2-2	15	TRBV5-1	CASSEPRRGTGELFF
TRBJ2-2	16	TRBV7-3	CASSLTWDRGAGELFF
TRBJ1-5	12	TRBV20-1	CSARGGNQPQHF
TRBJ2-5	13	TRBV5-1	CASSLLPTKTQYF
TRBJ2-1	16	TRBV20-1	CSAPALAGASYNEQFF
TRBJ1-2	18	TRBV5-1	CASSLETPGQLANYGYTF
TRBJ2-7	15	TRBV28	CASSPTGTWGKEQYF
TRBJ2-2	17	TRBV7-6	CASSYRRQGANTGELFF
TRBJ1-1	14	TRBV2	CASNSGTGGTEAFF
TRBJ2-3	18	TRBV20-1	CSARSSIGGGGRTDTQYF
TRBJ1-1	13	TRBV29-1	CSVGKGSDTEAFF
TRBJ1-2	13	TRBV12-3/TRBV12-4	CASSSDRRYGYTF
TRBJ2-7	14	TRBV5-1	CASSLAGVSYEQYF
TRBJ2-3	15	TRBV5-6	CASSWRPGTTDTQYF
TRBJ2-1	20	TRBV20-1	CSASPQAGGPLVSLHNEQFF
TRBJ2-3	14	TRBV20-1	CSVRRGASTDTQYF
TRBJ2-5	14	TRBV18	CASFASRGTETQYF
TRBJ2-3	14	TRBV6-5	CASSYSTVTDTQYF
TRBJ2-1	16	TRBV9	CASSVLAGGIYNEQFF
TRBJ2-5	16	TRBV6-5	CASSYSTSGGQETQYF
TRBJ2-5	13	TRBV20-1	CSARLSGGETQYF
TRBJ2-3	15	TRBV5-1	CASSLMDSSTDTQYF
TRBJ2-3	15	TRBV12-3/TRBV12-4	CASSSRLAGVDTQYF
TRBJ2-1	17	TRBV6-2/TRBV6-3	CASSFGVGVYSYNEQFF
TRBJ2-1	15	TRBV7-8	CASSLIRDPSDEQFF
TRBJ2-5	15	TRBV9	CASSPRGSVQETQYF
TRBJ2-3	15	TRBV5-5	CASWVASGVTDTQYF
TRBJ1-4	15	TRBV28	CASSQQQGAFEKLFF
TRBJ2-5	15	TRBV18	CASSPPRTTAETQYF
TRBJ1-5	13	TRBV12-3/TRBV12-4	CASSGGFNQPQHF